The 10 T cell receptor beta chains below were found in one sample sequenced in a study of OX40 agonist ivuxolimab in advanced cancers. Sequencing was performed with immunoSEQ multiplex PCR; in TCRdb, only in-frame clones are kept and a portion is missing. The sample holds about 64,000 clones, over 65% seen once. The sequences come from CD4+ or CD8+ T cells sorted from blood, collected in a trial of the OX40 agonist ivuxolimab. The receptors were gathered from an adult with an advanced solid tumor such as melanoma, head and neck, liver or kidney cancer.

In nucleotides, the CDR3 is TGTGCCAGCAGCCACTACTCAGGGACTAGCGGGCACCAAGAGACCCAGTACTTC. Translation gives CASSHYSGTSGHQETQYF. The chain recombines TRBV14 with TRBJ2-5, with 12 bases matching TRBD2. The germline CDR1 and CDR2 sequences are SGHDN and FVKESK. V was pared by 3 bases and J by 0 bases, with 8 bases of the junction left unmatched. This CDR3 has 18 residues.

This chain links TRBV11-3 with TRBJ2-4; D is perhaps TRBD1 (6 bases). Germline values: CDR1 SGHNT, CDR2 YENEEA. Trimming pared 6 bases from V and 3 bases from J, leaving 9 bases between. The CDR3 totals 13 residues. The CDR3 region has the DNA TGTGCCAGCAGACGACAGGACAAAAACATTCAGTACTTC. Residues: CASRRQDKNIQYF.

J is TRBJ2-1 and V is TRBV11-3; perhaps TRBD2 as D (6 bases). Per the germline V gene, CDR1 is SGHNT and CDR2 is YENEEA. Trimming left V 6 bases short and J 9 bases short, with 21 bases between. This CDR3 region has 15 residues. CDR3 sequence reads: CASSPPGLDSIEQFF. The CDR3 DNA reads TGTGCCAGCAGTCCTCCGGGACTGGATTCGATTGAGCAGTTCTTC.

The CDR3 coding sequence is TGTGCCAGCAGTTACTCGGGACAGGGTCCCTACGAGCAGTACTTC. The encoded protein is CASSYSGQGPYEQYF. J is TRBJ2-7 and V is TRBV6-5; TRBD1 matches at 9 bases. Unmatched junction bases numbered 2, after V lost 0 bases and J lost 2 bases. CDR1 and CDR2 (germline): MNHEY, SVGAGI. This CDR3 region has 15 residues.

The chain employs TRBV30 and TRBJ1-1; 8 nucleotides match TRBD1. CDR3 length equals 13 residues. The ends lost 7 bases at V and 5 bases at J; junction bases unmatched: 9. Germline CDR1 GTSNPN, CDR2 SVGIG (reference sequence). The CDR3 here is CASQGARWTEAFF. CDR3 bases: TGTGCCTCCCAGGGGGCGCGATGGACTGAAGCTTTCTTT.

This chain links TRBV4-1 with TRBJ1-4; D unresolved. The CDR3 has 15 amino acids. The V and J ends lost 4 bases and 4 bases respectively, with 13 bases between them. The germline gives CDR1 MGHRA, CDR2 YSYEKL. Here the CDR3 DNA reads TGCGCCAGCAGCCGACTAGGATGGAGTAATGAAAAACTGTTTTTT. Protein product: CASSRLGWSNEKLFF.

The rearrangement uses TRBV7-9 and TRBJ2-1; D is possibly TRBD1 (6 bases). The CDR3 length is 14 residues. Germline CDR1 reads SEHNR; CDR2 reads FQNEAQ (reference sequence). V was clipped by 0 bases and J by 4 bases, with 7 bases between them. This CDR3 reads CASSLAGQYNEQFF. The CDR3 DNA sequence: TGTGCCAGCAGCTTAGCGGGACAATACAATGAGCAGTTCTTC.

This rearrangement joins TRBV7-2 to TRBJ1-5; D is perhaps TRBD1 (6 bases). This CDR3 comprises 15 residues. V lost 4 bases, J lost 0 bases, and 10 bases lay in between. The germline CDR1 and CDR2 sequences are SGHTA and FQGNSA. DNA of the CDR3: TGTGCCAGCAGCTCGACAGGATATAGCAATCAGCCCCAGCATTTT. Translated, it gives CASSSTGYSNQPQHF.

The J gene is TRBJ2-5, the V gene TRBV6-1; 8 nucleotides align to TRBD1. V lost 5 bases, J lost 2 bases, and 7 bases stayed unmatched. The CDR3 contains 15 residues. Germline values: CDR1 MNHNS, CDR2 SASEGT. The CDR3 here is CASSLDRASQETQYF. CDR3 coding DNA: TGTGCCAGCAGTCTGGACAGGGCCTCGCAAGAGACCCAGTACTTC.

This clone occurred once. V usage is TRBV4-1 and J usage is TRBJ1-5; D is unclear. The germline V gene has CDR1 MGHRA and CDR2 YSYEKL. There are 13 residues in the CDR3. Trimming pared 0 bases from V and 7 bases from J, leaving 7 bases between. The chain's CDR3 is CASSQEGWQPQHF. CDR3 in DNA: TGCGCCAGCAGCCAAGAGGGGTGGCAGCCCCAGCATTTT.